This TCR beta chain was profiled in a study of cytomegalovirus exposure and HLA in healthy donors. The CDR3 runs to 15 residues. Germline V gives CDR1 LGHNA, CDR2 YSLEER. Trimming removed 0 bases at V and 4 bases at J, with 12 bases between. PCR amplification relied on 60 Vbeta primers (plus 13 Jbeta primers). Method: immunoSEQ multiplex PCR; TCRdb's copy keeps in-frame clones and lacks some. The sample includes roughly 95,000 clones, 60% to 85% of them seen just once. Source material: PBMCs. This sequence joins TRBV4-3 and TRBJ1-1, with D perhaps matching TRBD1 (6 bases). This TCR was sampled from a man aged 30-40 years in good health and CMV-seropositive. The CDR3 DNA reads TGCGCCAGCAGCCAAGAAGGGGGGGTGATCACTGAAGCTTTCTTT. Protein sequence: CASSQEGGVITEAFF.